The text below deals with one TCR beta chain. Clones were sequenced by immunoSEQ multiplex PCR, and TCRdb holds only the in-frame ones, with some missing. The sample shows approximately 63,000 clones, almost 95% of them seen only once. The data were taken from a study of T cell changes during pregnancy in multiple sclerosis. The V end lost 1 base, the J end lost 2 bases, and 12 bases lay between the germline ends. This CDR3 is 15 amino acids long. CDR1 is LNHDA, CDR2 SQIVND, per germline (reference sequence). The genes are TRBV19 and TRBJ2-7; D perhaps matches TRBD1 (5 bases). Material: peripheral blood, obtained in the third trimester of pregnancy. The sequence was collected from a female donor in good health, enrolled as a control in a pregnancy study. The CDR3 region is CASSIAQGSPYEQYF. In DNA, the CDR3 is TGTGCCAGTAGTATAGCCCAGGGATCCCCCTACGAGCAGTACTTC.